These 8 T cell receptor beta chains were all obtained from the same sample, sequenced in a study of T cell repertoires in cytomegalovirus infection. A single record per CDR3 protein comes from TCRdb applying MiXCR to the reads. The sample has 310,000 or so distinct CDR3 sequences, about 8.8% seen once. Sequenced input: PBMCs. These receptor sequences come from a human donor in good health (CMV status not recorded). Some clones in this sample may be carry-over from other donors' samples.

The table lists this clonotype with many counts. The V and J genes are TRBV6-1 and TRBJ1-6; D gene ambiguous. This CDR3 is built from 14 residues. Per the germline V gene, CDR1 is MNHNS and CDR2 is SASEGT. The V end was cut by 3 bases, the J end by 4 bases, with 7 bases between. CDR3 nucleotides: TGTGCCAGCAGTGACACACCTTATAATTCACCCCTCCACTTT. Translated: CASSDTPYNSPLHF.

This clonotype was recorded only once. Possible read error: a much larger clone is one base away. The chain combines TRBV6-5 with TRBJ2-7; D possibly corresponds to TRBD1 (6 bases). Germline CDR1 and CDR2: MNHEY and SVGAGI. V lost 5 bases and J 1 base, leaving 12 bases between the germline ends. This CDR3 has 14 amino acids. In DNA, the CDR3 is TGTGCCAGCAGTCCCCCGGGACATTCCTACGAGCAGTACTTC. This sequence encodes CASSPPGHSYEQYF.

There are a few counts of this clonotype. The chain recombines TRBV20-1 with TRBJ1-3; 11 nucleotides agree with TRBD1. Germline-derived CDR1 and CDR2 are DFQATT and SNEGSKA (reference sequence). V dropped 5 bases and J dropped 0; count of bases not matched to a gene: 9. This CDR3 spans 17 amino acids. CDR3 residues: CSAQNGQGATSGNTIYF. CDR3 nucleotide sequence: TGCAGTGCTCAGAATGGACAGGGGGCAACCTCTGGAAACACCATATATTTT.

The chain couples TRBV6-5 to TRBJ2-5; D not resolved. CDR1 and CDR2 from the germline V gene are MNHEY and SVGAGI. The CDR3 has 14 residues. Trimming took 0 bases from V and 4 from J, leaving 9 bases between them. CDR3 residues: CASSYSVELETQYF. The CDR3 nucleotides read TGTGCCAGCAGTTACTCGGTGGAGCTAGAGACCCAGTACTTC.

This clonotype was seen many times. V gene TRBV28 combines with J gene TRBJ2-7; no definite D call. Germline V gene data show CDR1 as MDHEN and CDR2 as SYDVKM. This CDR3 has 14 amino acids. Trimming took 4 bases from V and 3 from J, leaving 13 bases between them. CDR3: CASSSTQSYYEQYV. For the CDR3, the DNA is TGTGCCAGCAGTTCCACACAAAGCTACTACGAGCAGTACGTC.

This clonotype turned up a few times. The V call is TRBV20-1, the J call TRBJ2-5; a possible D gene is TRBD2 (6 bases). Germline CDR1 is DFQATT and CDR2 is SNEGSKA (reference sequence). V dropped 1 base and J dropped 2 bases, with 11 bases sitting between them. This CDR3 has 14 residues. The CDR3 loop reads CSARGVGGQETQYF. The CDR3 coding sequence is TGCAGTGCTAGAGGAGTCGGGGGACAAGAGACCCAGTACTTC.

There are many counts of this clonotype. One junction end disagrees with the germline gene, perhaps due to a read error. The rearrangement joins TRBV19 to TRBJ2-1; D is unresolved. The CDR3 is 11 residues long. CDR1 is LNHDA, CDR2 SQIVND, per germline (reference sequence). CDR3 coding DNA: TGTGCCAGTAGTACGGACCGAGCCACGATATTC. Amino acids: CASSTDRATIF.

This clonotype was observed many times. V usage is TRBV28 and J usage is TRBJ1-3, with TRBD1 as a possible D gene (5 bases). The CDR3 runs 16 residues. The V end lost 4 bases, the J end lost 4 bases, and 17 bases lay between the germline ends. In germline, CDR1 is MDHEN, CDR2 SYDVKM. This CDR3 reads CASSSPGTGKGNTIYF. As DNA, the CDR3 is TGTGCCAGCAGTTCCCCCGGGACGGGGAAAGGAAACACCATATATTTT.